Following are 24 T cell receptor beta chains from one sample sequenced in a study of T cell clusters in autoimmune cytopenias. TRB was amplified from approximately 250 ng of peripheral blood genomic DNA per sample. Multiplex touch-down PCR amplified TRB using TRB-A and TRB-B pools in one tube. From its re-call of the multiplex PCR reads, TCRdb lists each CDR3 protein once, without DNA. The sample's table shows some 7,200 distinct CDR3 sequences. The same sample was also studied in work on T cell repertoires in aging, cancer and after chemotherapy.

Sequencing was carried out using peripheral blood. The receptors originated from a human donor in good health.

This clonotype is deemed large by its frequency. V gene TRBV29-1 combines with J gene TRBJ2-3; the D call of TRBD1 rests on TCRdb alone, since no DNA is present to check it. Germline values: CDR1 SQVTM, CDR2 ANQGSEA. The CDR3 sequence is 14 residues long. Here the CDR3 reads CSVGTGGGTDTQYF.

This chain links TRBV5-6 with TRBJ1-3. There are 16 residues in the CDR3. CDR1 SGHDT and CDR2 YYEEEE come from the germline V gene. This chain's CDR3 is CASSLDGELSGNTIYF.

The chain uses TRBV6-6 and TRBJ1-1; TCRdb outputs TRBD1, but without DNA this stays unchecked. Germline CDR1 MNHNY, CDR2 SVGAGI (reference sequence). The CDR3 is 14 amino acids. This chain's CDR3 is CASISSGDIAEAFF.

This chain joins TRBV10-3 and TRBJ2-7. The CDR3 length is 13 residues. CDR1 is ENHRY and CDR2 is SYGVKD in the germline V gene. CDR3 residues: CAISEQQNYEQYF.

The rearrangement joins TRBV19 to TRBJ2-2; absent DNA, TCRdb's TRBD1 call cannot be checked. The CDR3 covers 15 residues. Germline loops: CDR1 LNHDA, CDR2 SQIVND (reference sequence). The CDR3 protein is CASSTTGPNTGELFF.

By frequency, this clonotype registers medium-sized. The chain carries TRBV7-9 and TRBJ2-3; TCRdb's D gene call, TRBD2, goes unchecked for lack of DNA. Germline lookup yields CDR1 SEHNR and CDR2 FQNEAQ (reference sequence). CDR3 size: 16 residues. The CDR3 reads CASSNKAGGVADTQYF.

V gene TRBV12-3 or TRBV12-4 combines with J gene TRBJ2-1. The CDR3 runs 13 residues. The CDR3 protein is CASTPITINEQFF.

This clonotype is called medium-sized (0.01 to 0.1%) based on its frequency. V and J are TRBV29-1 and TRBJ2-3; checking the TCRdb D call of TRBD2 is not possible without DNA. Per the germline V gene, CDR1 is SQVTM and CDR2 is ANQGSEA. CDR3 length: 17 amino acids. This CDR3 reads CSVDGVGLAGSTDTQYF.

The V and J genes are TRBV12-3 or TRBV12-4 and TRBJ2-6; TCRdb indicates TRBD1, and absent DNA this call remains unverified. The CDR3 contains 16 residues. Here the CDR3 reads CASIKGWTSGANVLTF.

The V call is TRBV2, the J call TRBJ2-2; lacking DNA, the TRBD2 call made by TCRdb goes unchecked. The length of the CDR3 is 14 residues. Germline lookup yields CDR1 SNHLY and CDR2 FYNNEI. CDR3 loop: CASRHRDYTGELFF.

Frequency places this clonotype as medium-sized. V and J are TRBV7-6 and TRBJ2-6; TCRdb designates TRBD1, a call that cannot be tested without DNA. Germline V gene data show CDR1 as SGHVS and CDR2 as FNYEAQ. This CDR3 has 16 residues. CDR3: CASSLQGAGGANVLTF.

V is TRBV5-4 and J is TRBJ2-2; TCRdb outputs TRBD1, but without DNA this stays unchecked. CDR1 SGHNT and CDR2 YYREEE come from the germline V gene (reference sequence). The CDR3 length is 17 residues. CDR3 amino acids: CASSRNRGAENTGELFF.

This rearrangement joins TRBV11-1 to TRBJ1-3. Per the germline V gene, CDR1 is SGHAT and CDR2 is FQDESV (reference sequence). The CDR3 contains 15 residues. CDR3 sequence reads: CASSLGPRSGNTIYF.

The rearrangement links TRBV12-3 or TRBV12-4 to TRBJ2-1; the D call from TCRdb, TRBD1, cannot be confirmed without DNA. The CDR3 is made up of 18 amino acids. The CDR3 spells CASSSRTLIRSSYNEQFF.

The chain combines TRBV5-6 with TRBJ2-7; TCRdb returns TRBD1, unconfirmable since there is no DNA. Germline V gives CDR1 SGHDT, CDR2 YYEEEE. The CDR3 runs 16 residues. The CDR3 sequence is CASSLPPYRGPYEQYF. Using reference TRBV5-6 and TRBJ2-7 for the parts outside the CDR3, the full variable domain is DAGVTQSPTHLIKTRGQQVTLRCSPKSGHDTVSWYQQALGQGPQFIFQYYEEEERQRGNFPDRFSGHQFPNYSSELNVNALLLGDSALYLCASSLPPYRGPYEQYFGPGTRLTVT.

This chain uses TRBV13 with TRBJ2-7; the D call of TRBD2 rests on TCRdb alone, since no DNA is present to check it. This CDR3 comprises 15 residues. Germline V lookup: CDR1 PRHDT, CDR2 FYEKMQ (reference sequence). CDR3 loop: CASSSGTSDPYEQYF.

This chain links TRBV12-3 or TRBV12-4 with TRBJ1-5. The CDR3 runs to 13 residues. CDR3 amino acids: CASRGSSNQPQHF.

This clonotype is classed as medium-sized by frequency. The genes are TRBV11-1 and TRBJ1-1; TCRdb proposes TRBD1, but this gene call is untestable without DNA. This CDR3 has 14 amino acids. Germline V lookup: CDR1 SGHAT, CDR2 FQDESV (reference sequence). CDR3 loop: CASSLSGGGTEAFF. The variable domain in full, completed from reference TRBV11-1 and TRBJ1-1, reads EAEVAQSPRYKITEKSQAVAFWCDPISGHATLYWYRQILGQGPELLVQFQDESVVDDSQLPKDRFSAERLKGVDSTLKIQPAELGDSAMYLCASSLSGGGTEAFFGQGTRLTVV.

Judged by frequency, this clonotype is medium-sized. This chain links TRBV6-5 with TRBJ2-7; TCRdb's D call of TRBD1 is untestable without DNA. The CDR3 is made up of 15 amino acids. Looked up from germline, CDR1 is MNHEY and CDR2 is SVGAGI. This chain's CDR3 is CASRPSGTGKNEQYF.

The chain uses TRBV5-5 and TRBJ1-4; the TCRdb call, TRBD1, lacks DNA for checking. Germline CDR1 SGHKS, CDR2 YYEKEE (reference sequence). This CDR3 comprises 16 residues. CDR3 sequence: CASRPTSGTVNEKLFF. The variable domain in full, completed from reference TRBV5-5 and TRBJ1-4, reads DAGVTQSPTHLIKTRGQQVTLRCSPISGHKSVSWYQQVLGQGPQFIFQYYEKEERGRGNFPDRFSARQFPNYSSELNVNALLLGDSALYLCASRPTSGTVNEKLFFGSGTQLSVL.

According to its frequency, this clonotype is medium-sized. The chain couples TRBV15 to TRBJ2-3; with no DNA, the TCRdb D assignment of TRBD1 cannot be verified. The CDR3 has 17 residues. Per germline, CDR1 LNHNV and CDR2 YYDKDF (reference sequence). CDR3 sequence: CATSQGQGVRVTDTQYF.

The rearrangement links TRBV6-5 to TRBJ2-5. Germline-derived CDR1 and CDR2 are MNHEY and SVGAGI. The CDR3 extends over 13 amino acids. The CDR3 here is CASSYGQKETQYF.

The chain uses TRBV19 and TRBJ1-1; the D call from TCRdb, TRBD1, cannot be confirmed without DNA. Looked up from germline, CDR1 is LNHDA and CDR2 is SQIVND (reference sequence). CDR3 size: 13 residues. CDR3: CASTQSHPRGAFF.

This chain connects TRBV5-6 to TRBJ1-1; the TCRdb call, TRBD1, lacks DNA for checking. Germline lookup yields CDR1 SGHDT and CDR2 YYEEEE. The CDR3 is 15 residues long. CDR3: CASSLWRGYYTEAFF.